What follows are 29 T cell receptor beta chains derived from one specimen sequenced in a study of shared clonotypes between healthy human individuals. Measured with immunoSEQ multiplex PCR; TCRdb has only the in-frame clones, and not every one. The sample has some 2,000,000 clones; more than 90% are singletons. Sequencing was carried out using naive CD4+ T cells sorted from blood. Subset meaning: CD45RA+ positively selected. The receptors derive from a man aged 18 to 29 in good health.

With respect to this clone: Different DNA sequences within this sample yield the same CDR3. This chain joins TRBV20-1 and TRBJ2-5; D remains unclear. The length of the CDR3 is 10 residues. Germline CDR1 DFQATT, CDR2 SNEGSKA (reference sequence). With 4 bases removed from V and 3 bases from J, the gap between germline ends came to 3 bases. The CDR3 sequence: CSATEETQYF. The CDR3 nucleotides read TGCAGTGCTACGGAAGAGACCCAGTACTTC.

V usage is TRBV11-2 and J usage is TRBJ2-7, with D tentatively TRBD2 (5 bases). V was shortened by 5 bases and J by 2 bases, with 13 bases between the two germline ends. The CDR3 extends over 14 amino acids. Germline lookup yields CDR1 SGHAT and CDR2 FQNNGV. CDR3 protein: CASSLRDVPYEQYF. CDR3 coding DNA: TGTGCCAGCAGCCTCCGGGATGTCCCCTACGAGCAGTACTTC.

This clone was counted between two and nine times. V and J are TRBV20-1 and TRBJ2-7; tentatively, D is TRBD1 or TRBD2 (5 bases each). Trimming pared 6 bases from V and 6 bases from J, leaving 9 bases between. The CDR3 has 10 residues. In germline, CDR1 is DFQATT, CDR2 SNEGSKA (reference sequence). The DNA of the CDR3 is TGCAGTGCCGGGACGCCCGAGCAGTACTTC. Translating it yields CSAGTPEQYF.

This clone was recorded only once. The CDR3 spells CASSGLGNQPQHF. The CDR3 bases are TGTGCCAGCAGTGGCCTGGGGAATCAGCCCCAGCATTTT. The chain has TRBV28 and TRBJ1-5; D is ambiguous. This CDR3 contains 13 residues. The V and J ends lost 5 bases and 4 bases respectively, with 9 bases between them. The V gene's germline CDR1 is MDHEN and CDR2 SYDVKM.

The CDR3 sequence: CASSLGAGGQPQHF. The CDR3 bases are TGTGCCAGCAGCTTAGGGGCGGGGGGGCAGCCCCAGCATTTT. The rearrangement uses TRBV7-9 and TRBJ1-5, with D possibly being TRBD1 (5 bases). The V and J ends lost 1 base and 7 bases respectively, with 11 bases between them. This CDR3 comprises 14 residues. The germline CDR1 and CDR2 sequences are SEHNR and FQNEAQ (reference sequence).

V is TRBV20-1 and J is TRBJ2-1, with no clear D. There are 11 residues in the CDR3. Trimming stripped 7 bases from V and 9 bases from J, with 13 bases between. In germline, CDR1 is DFQATT, CDR2 SNEGSKA (reference sequence). In DNA form, the CDR3 reads TGCAGTGTGGCCGCTTTACGTGAGCAGTTCTTC. It is translated as CSVAALREQFF.

Points on this clone: Other nucleotide sequences in the sample specify the same CDR3. This chain joins TRBV5-1 and TRBJ1-2; 7 positions agree with TRBD1. The V gene end was trimmed by 2 bases and the J gene end by 5 bases; junction bases not matched to a gene: 3. From germline, CDR1 is SGHRS and CDR2 YFSETQ. The CDR3 is 13 residues long. DNA for the CDR3: TGCGCCAGCAGCTTAACAGGGGTATATGGCTACACCTTC. Protein product: CASSLTGVYGYTF.

The V call is TRBV6-4, the J call TRBJ2-1; 13 bases agree with TRBD2. The V gene end was trimmed by 6 bases and the J gene end by 8 bases; junction bases not matched to a gene: 7. This CDR3 has 15 residues. Germline lookup yields CDR1 MRHNA and CDR2 SNTAGT. CDR3 loop: CASRTTSGGADEQFF. The CDR3 nucleotides read TGTGCCAGCAGGACCACTAGCGGGGGGGCCGATGAGCAGTTCTTC.

The sample holds one count of this clone. The genes are TRBV6-5 and TRBJ2-7; 10 nucleotides match TRBD2. V shed 5 bases, J shed 3 bases, and the junction held 7 bases outside the gene matches. Germline CDR1 and CDR2: MNHEY and SVGAGI. The CDR3 consists of 15 residues. CDR3 region: CASSSSSGGIYEQYF. DNA for the CDR3: TGTGCCAGCAGTAGTTCTAGCGGGGGCATCTACGAGCAGTACTTC.

The V gene is TRBV30, the J gene TRBJ2-5; TRBD1 matches at 8 bases. Germline V gene sequence: CDR1 GTSNPN, CDR2 SVGIG (reference sequence). The CDR3 covers 13 residues. J gave up 3 bases and V 7 bases, and 7 bases lay outside the gene matches. The CDR3 loop reads CAYDRGPKETQYF. As DNA, the CDR3 is TGTGCCTACGACAGGGGTCCAAAAGAGACCCAGTACTTC. The full variable domain, with the rest looked up from reference TRBV30 and TRBJ2-5, is SQTIHQWPATLVQPVGSPLSLECTVEGTSNPNLYWYRQAAGRGLQLLFYSVGIGQISSEVPQNLSASRPQDRQFILSSKKLLLSDSGFYLCAYDRGPKETQYFGPGTRLLVL.

The rearrangement joins TRBV19 to TRBJ1-6; no clear D gene. Germline assignment: CDR1 LNHDA and CDR2 SQIVND (reference sequence). V was clipped by 7 bases and J by 5 bases, with 18 bases between them. The CDR3 loop spans 16 amino acids. The CDR3 is CASTLDRLRDNSPLHF. CDR3 bases: TGTGCCAGTACCTTGGACCGTCTCCGTGATAATTCACCCCTCCACTTT. The whole variable domain, filled in from reference TRBV19 and TRBJ1-6, reads DGGITQSPKYLFRKEGQNVTLSCEQNLNHDAMYWYRQDPGQGLRLIYYSQIVNDFQKGDIAEGYSVSREKKESFPLTVTSAQKNPTAFYLCASTLDRLRDNSPLHFGNGTRLTVT.

The V gene is TRBV7-6, the J gene TRBJ1-1, with D possibly matching TRBD1 (5 bases). The V gene lost 5 bases and the J gene lost 1 base, with 8 bases spanning the gap. Germline V lookup: CDR1 SGHVS, CDR2 FNYEAQ. This CDR3 comprises 13 residues. Written as DNA, the CDR3 is TGTGCCAGCAGCCGAGACAGGAACACTGAAGCTTTCTTT. Its translation: CASSRDRNTEAFF.

J is TRBJ2-7 and V is TRBV7-9; 7 nucleotides agree with TRBD1. Looked up from germline, CDR1 is SEHNR and CDR2 is FQNEAQ (reference sequence). The CDR3 has 15 residues. V lost 5 bases, J lost 11 bases, and 18 bases stayed unmatched. DNA of the CDR3: TGTGCCAGCAGCCCCCCTGGGCAGGGGGTAGGTAAGAAGTACTTC. Translating it yields CASSPPGQGVGKKYF.

The chain uses TRBV27 and TRBJ2-7; the D is unclear. This CDR3 region has 15 residues. V was clipped by 6 bases and J by 0 bases, with 15 bases between them. CDR1 and CDR2 (germline): MNHEY, SMNVEV (reference sequence). In DNA, the CDR3 is TGTGCCAGCAGGTCCGGTCCTTTGAGCTCCTACGAGCAGTACTTC. Translated, it gives CASRSGPLSSYEQYF.

This sequence joins TRBV6-1 and TRBJ1-2, with no clear D. The CDR3 is 12 amino acids. Between the trimmed V and J ends, which lost 8 bases and 6 bases, there was a span of 13 bases. The germline V gene has CDR1 MNHNS and CDR2 SASEGT. CDR3 sequence reads: CASYLTGHGYTF. CDR3 in DNA: TGTGCCAGCTATCTGACGGGCCATGGCTACACCTTC.

V is TRBV5-1 and J is TRBJ2-3; D might be TRBD1 or TRBD2, each matching 6 bases. This CDR3 is 15 amino acids long. Trimming removed 0 bases at V and 2 bases at J, with 10 bases between. CDR1 SGHRS and CDR2 YFSETQ come from the germline V gene. The CDR3 sequence: CASSLEGGTTDTQYF. The CDR3, as DNA: TGCGCCAGCAGCTTGGAAGGGGGGACCACAGATACGCAGTATTTT.

This CDR3 is CATSRGRANYGYTF. DNA for the CDR3: TGTGCCACTTCAAGGGGCAGAGCTAACTATGGCTACACCTTC. V gene TRBV6-6 combines with J gene TRBJ1-2; a possible D gene is TRBD1 (5 bases). With 10 bases removed from V and 0 bases from J, the gap between germline ends came to 15 bases. The germline CDR1 and CDR2 sequences are MNHNY and SVGAGI (reference sequence). The CDR3 sequence is 14 residues long.

The chain links TRBV5-1 to TRBJ2-7; D gene unclear. From germline, CDR1 is SGHRS and CDR2 YFSETQ. CDR3 length: 14 residues. Trimming stripped 4 bases from V and 2 bases from J, with 13 bases between. CDR3 coding DNA: TGCGCCAGCAGCCCTTCCTCGAATGCCTACGAGCAGTACTTC. It specifies CASSPSSNAYEQYF.

This chain links TRBV7-8 with TRBJ2-1; 9 bases are a match to TRBD2. The germline V gene encodes CDR1 SGHVS and CDR2 FQNEAQ. This CDR3 contains 15 residues. V gave up 3 bases and J gave up 2 bases; unmatched junction bases: 2. Written as DNA, the CDR3 is TGTGCCAGCAGCTTCAGCGGGGGGACCTACAATGAGCAGTTCTTC. Its protein product is CASSFSGGTYNEQFF.

The chain employs TRBV6-5 and TRBJ1-2, with D uncertain. Germline V gene lookup returns CDR1 MNHEY and CDR2 SVGAGI. Trimming cost V 4 bases and J 0 bases, with 9 bases left between them. The CDR3 sequence is 14 residues long. The CDR3: CASSSSSTNYGYTF. CDR3 DNA sequence: TGTGCCAGCAGTTCCTCCTCAACTAACTATGGCTACACCTTC.

This clone was recorded once. The sample carries other DNA sequences with the same CDR3. V is TRBV5-1 and J is TRBJ2-1; maybe TRBD2 (6 bases). Germline CDR1 SGHRS, CDR2 YFSETQ. Trimming cost V 0 bases and J 6 bases, with 10 bases left between them. The CDR3 is 14 amino acids. CDR3 DNA sequence: TGCGCCAGCAGCTTGGGGCAGGGAGGCAATGAGCAGTTCTTC. It is translated as CASSLGQGGNEQFF.

The V gene is TRBV28, the J gene TRBJ2-7; weak D call: TRBD1 (6 bases). V lost 2 bases to trimming and J lost 5 bases, with 13 bases between them. CDR1 MDHEN and CDR2 SYDVKM come from the germline V gene. This CDR3 has 14 residues. CDR3: CASSLTGWSHEQYF. The DNA for the CDR3 is TGTGCCAGCAGTTTAACAGGGTGGTCGCACGAGCAGTACTTC.

A remark on this clone: The sample has other DNA sequences that encode this CDR3 too. The chain is built from TRBV2 and TRBJ2-7, with D unresolved. Trimming stripped 2 bases from V and 4 bases from J, with 6 bases between. The germline gives CDR1 SNHLY, CDR2 FYNNEI. The CDR3 is 12 amino acids. CDR3 bases: TGTGCCAGCAGTGAATTAGGGTACGAGCAGTACTTC. This gives the protein CASSELGYEQYF.

This rearrangement joins TRBV29-1 to TRBJ2-2, with 7 bases identical to TRBD2. The CDR3 totals 15 residues. Germline CDR1 and CDR2: SQVTM and ANQGSEA. The trim removed 4 bases at V and 0 bases at J, leaving 5 bases unmatched. The CDR3 region is CSVVSGHPNTGELFF. The CDR3 bases are TGCAGCGTTGTTAGCGGGCATCCGAACACCGGGGAGCTGTTTTTT.

This clone has just one count. V and J are TRBV28 and TRBJ1-1; D call uncertain. Trimming cost V 3 bases and J 3 bases, with 11 bases left between them. Germline CDR1 is MDHEN and CDR2 is SYDVKM. The CDR3 is 14 amino acids. The CDR3 reads CASSFYLVDTEAFF. The DNA for the CDR3 is TGTGCCAGCAGTTTCTATTTGGTAGACACTGAAGCTTTCTTT.

The chain is built from TRBV7-9 and TRBJ2-3; the D gene is possibly TRBD1 (5 bases). Germline CDR1 reads SEHNR; CDR2 reads FQNEAQ (reference sequence). V lost 5 bases and J lost 7, with 13 bases in between. The CDR3 covers 13 residues. The CDR3 DNA reads as TGTGCCAGCAGCCACCGAGACAGTAATACGCAGTATTTT. This encodes CASSHRDSNTQYF.

The chain joins TRBV6-1 to TRBJ1-2, with D possibly matching TRBD1 (5 bases). Trimming left V 7 bases short and J 7 bases short, with 19 bases between. This CDR3 comprises 14 residues. Germline V gene lookup returns CDR1 MNHNS and CDR2 SASEGT. The CDR3: CASTPTVGEAGYTF. The DNA for the CDR3 is TGTGCCAGCACCCCTACGGTGGGGGAGGCTGGCTACACCTTC.

The chain employs TRBV4-3 and TRBJ1-4, with D perhaps TRBD1 (5 bases). Trimming left V 2 bases short and J 6 bases short, with 13 bases between. The CDR3 spans 15 residues. From germline, CDR1 is LGHNA and CDR2 YSLEER. This CDR3 reads CASSQLAGLDEKLFF. The CDR3 DNA sequence: TGCGCCAGCAGCCAATTGGCGGGGCTCGATGAAAAACTGTTTTTT.

V is TRBV10-2 and J is TRBJ2-7; D is possibly TRBD2 (5 bases). Germline loops: CDR1 WSHSY, CDR2 SAAADI. CDR3 length: 14 residues. Trimming left V 2 bases short and J 6 bases short, with 14 bases between. The CDR3 DNA sequence: TGCGCCAGCAGTGAGAGGGCAGGCCGGGGCGAGCAGTACTTC. This codes for CASSERAGRGEQYF.